The sequence of this TCR beta chain was determined in a study of T cell changes during pregnancy in multiple sclerosis. Trimming removed 5 bases from V and 4 bases from J, with 36 bases in between. The CDR3 contains 21 residues. Germline assignment: CDR1 MNHEY and CDR2 SMNVEV (reference sequence). The assay was immunoSEQ multiplex PCR, and TCRdb's table has in-frame clones only and misses some. The table records tens of thousands of clones, approximately 90% of them present only once. The clonotype was recovered from a female donor in good health, enrolled as a control in a pregnancy study. Specimen: peripheral blood, collected in the first trimester of pregnancy. The V and J genes are TRBV27 and TRBJ2-7; a possible D gene is TRBD2 (7 bases). The CDR3 sequence is CASSPQVRRVGGAHILYEQYF. For the CDR3, the DNA is TGTGCCAGCAGTCCCCAGGTGCGCAGGGTAGGGGGGGCCCACATTCTATACGAGCAGTACTTC.